This TCR beta chain emerged from a study of cytomegalovirus exposure and HLA in healthy donors. Study overall: Tens of millions of unique TCRs from HLA-typed donors made up an early data release. Most genotyped donors, 81% of around 370, had Caucasian-associated genetic ancestry. Study conclusions and caveats: Sequencing depth roughly uniform across donors was assumed in presence/absence analyses. Later analysis demonstrated an association between a missense DCLRE1C variant and TCR beta V- and J-gene trimming.

PCR employed 60 Vbeta and 13 Jbeta primers. Repertoires were generated with immunoSEQ multiplex PCR, while TCRdb's copy carries only in-frame clones and drops some. Among over 95,000 clones, 75% to 80% were seen once, and the ten largest hold roughly 12%. This CDR3 region has 12 residues. Germline values: CDR1 SGHRS, CDR2 YFSETQ. Deletions cut 3 bases from V and 2 bases from J, with 3 bases between. On this clone: Its antigen is undetermined.

The rearrangement links TRBV5-1 to TRBJ2-1; D is undetermined. The clonotype originates from a woman aged 40 to 49 in good health and CMV-seropositive. Sequencing was carried out using PBMCs. As DNA, the CDR3 is TGCGCCAGCAGCTCTACCTACAATGAGCAGTTCTTC. It encodes CASSSTYNEQFF.